Listed here are 14 T cell receptor beta chains from one sample, sequenced in a study of T cells in Graves' hyperthyroidism and ophthalmopathy. RNA transcripts gave rise to amplified TCR beta CDR3 regions. HTBI primers drove first-round RT-PCR of the TCR CDR3. MiXCR, run by TCRdb on the multiplex PCR reads, gives a single entry per CDR3 protein. The sample contains fewer than 400,000 distinct CDR3 sequences, roughly 25% of which appear only once. The sequencing sample was made of blood. These receptors originate from a man aged 50-59 years with Graves' hyperthyroidism.

A few counts support this clonotype. This rearrangement joins TRBV7-2 to TRBJ2-5, with 11 bases aligning to TRBD2. In germline, CDR1 is SGHTA, CDR2 FQGNSA. The CDR3 length is 15 residues. V trimming: 4 bases; J trimming: 4 bases; junction bases outside the gene matches: 5. The CDR3 nucleotides read TGTGCCAGCAGCTGGAGGACTAGCGGGTTAGAGACCCAGTACTTC. It translates to CASSWRTSGLETQYF.

This clonotype has more than one count but fewer than ten. The chain couples TRBV7-9 to TRBJ2-1, with D perhaps matching TRBD2 (6 bases). This CDR3 is built from 17 residues. Trimming stripped 3 bases from V and 0 bases from J, with 15 bases between. Germline V gene lookup returns CDR1 SEHNR and CDR2 FQNEAQ (reference sequence). The CDR3 nucleotides read TGTGCCAGCAGCTTGTTGAGCGGAGGGCCCTCCTACAATGAGCAGTTCTTC. Translating it yields CASSLLSGGPSYNEQFF.

The rearrangement uses TRBV2 and TRBJ1-5; maybe TRBD1 (5 bases). The CDR3 spans 15 residues. Germline CDR1 SNHLY, CDR2 FYNNEI. The V and J ends lost 8 bases and 1 base respectively, with 15 bases between them. The CDR3 sequence: CASGGDVLSNQPQHF. The CDR3 coding sequence is TGTGCCAGCGGTGGGGACGTTCTAAGCAATCAGCCCCAGCATTTT.

Remarks on this clonotype: The junction shows a germline mismatch at one end, possibly a read error. The chain has TRBV7-9 and TRBJ2-1; 14 nucleotides agree with TRBD2. The CDR3 is made up of 16 amino acids. The germline CDR1 and CDR2 sequences are SEHNR and FQNEAQ (reference sequence). CDR3 sequence: CASSQRLAGGQVEQFF. The DNA for the CDR3 is TGCGCCAGCAGCCAAAGACTAGCGGGAGGGCAGGTTGAGCAGTTCTTC.

The genes are TRBV4-1 and TRBJ1-2, with 7 bases fitting TRBD1. This CDR3 has 15 residues. The V gene's germline CDR1 is MGHRA and CDR2 YSYEKL. Losses at the gene ends were 8 bases for V and 8 bases for J; bases not matched to a gene: 17. The CDR3 spells CASGPGGQAMWGYTF. CDR3 DNA sequence: TGCGCCAGCGGGCCAGGAGGACAGGCAATGTGGGGCTACACCTTC.

To note about this clonotype: This clone may be a read error of a much larger clone one base away. V gene TRBV7-9 combines with J gene TRBJ2-5, with 7 bases aligning to TRBD2. CDR1 is SEHNR, CDR2 FQNEAQ, per germline (reference sequence). Losses at the gene ends were 2 bases for V and 12 bases for J; bases not matched to a gene: 6. CDR3 length equals 12 residues. The CDR3 nucleotides are TGTGCCAGCAGCTTATGGGAGGGACGGGAGTACTTC. It is translated as CASSLWEGREYF.

The chain recombines TRBV30 with TRBJ1-6; TRBD1 is a possible D gene (5 bases). V lost 1 base and J lost 10, with 11 bases in between. The CDR3 is 13 residues long. Looked up from germline, CDR1 is GTSNPN and CDR2 is SVGIG (reference sequence). CDR3 sequence: CAWSGTRESPLHF. CDR3 nucleotides: TGTGCCTGGAGTGGAACCAGGGAGTCACCCCTCCACTTT.

The J gene is TRBJ1-5, the V gene TRBV19, with D perhaps matching TRBD1 (6 bases). Germline V CDR1 and CDR2: LNHDA, SQIVND (reference sequence). The V end was cut by 8 bases, the J end by 0 bases, with 14 bases between. This CDR3 has 15 residues. CDR3 sequence reads: CASGGGAYSNQPQHF. The DNA for the CDR3 is TGTGCCAGTGGGGGGGGGGCTTATAGCAATCAGCCCCAGCATTTT.

Of note for this clonotype: A read error may account for a junction end that differs from germline. This chain uses TRBV7-3 with TRBJ2-1; 13 bases fit TRBD2. This CDR3 is built from 16 residues. CDR1 is SGHTA and CDR2 is FQGTGA in the germline V gene. The CDR3 sequence is CASSLTFTSGRAGQFF. CDR3 DNA sequence: TGTGCCAGCAGCCTAACGTTTACTAGCGGGAGGGCGGGGCAGTTCTTC. The full variable domain, with the rest looked up from reference TRBV7-3 and TRBJ2-1, is GAGVSQTPSNKVTEKGKYVELRCDPISGHTALYWYRQSLGQGPEFLIYFQGTGAADDSGLPNDRFFAVRPEGSVSTLKIQRTERGDSAVYLCASSLTFTSGRAGQFFGPGTRLTVL.

The chain recombines TRBV3-1 with TRBJ2-2, with D perhaps TRBD2 (6 bases). The germline V gene encodes CDR1 LGHDT and CDR2 YNNKEL (reference sequence). This CDR3 has 15 residues. Trimming stripped 4 bases from V and 3 bases from J, with 12 bases between. The CDR3 region is CASSPRDFHTGELFF. In DNA form, the CDR3 reads TGTGCCAGCAGCCCCCGGGACTTTCACACCGGGGAGCTGTTTTTT.

V gene TRBV5-1 combines with J gene TRBJ1-3; D might be TRBD1 (5 bases). The germline V and J ends were trimmed by 0 bases and 1 base, with 14 bases remaining between them. Germline V gives CDR1 SGHRS, CDR2 YFSETQ. The CDR3 is 17 amino acids. CDR3 sequence: CASSLEGTPSSGNTIYF. Here the CDR3 DNA reads TGCGCCAGCAGCTTGGAGGGGACTCCAAGTTCTGGAAACACCATATATTTT.

This chain links TRBV9 with TRBJ1-4; D remains ambiguous. The V gene's germline CDR1 is SGDLS and CDR2 YYNGEE. V dropped 4 bases and J dropped 7 bases, with 11 bases sitting between them. The CDR3 consists of 13 residues. CDR3 sequence: CASSSDYPEKLFF. CDR3 nucleotides: TGTGCCAGCAGCTCGGATTACCCTGAAAAACTGTTTTTT.

The chain employs TRBV20-1 and TRBJ2-7; D is undetermined. This CDR3 region has 12 residues. The V end was cut by 2 bases, the J end by 2 bases, with 7 bases between. The V gene's germline CDR1 is DFQATT and CDR2 SNEGSKA (reference sequence). The CDR3 is CSARQEAYEQYF. DNA of the CDR3: TGCAGTGCTAGACAGGAAGCCTACGAGCAGTACTTC.

This clonotype was counted a single time. The chain recombines TRBV14 with TRBJ2-7; D perhaps matches TRBD1 (6 bases). The CDR3 is 17 residues long. Trimming removed 2 bases from V and 2 bases from J, with 19 bases in between. Per germline, CDR1 SGHDN and CDR2 FVKESK. The CDR3 loop is CASSQLSGGSAAYEQYF. CDR3 sequence (DNA): TGTGCCAGCAGCCAACTTTCTGGGGGCAGCGCCGCCTACGAGCAGTACTTC.